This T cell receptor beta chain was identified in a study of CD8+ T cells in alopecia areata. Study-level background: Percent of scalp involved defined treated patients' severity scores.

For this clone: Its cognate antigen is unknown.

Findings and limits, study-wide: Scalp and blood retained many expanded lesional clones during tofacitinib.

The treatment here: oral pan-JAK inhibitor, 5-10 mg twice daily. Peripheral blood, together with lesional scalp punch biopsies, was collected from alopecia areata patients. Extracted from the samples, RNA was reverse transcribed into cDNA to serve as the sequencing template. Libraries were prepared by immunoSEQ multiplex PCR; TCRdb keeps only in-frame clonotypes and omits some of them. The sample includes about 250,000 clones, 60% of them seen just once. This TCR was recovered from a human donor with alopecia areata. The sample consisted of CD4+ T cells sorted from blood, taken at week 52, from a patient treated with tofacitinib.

CDR3 sequence: CAWSAGWTRQSNYEQYF. As DNA, the CDR3 is TGTGCCTGGAGCGCCGGATGGACCAGGCAGTCTAACTACGAGCAGTACTTC. The V gene is TRBV30, the J gene TRBJ2-7, with D unclear. From germline, CDR1 is GTSNPN and CDR2 SVGIG (reference sequence). The CDR3 extends over 17 amino acids. The V and J ends lost 3 bases and 3 bases respectively, with 24 bases between them. Combining the CDR3 with reference TRBV30 and TRBJ2-7 gives the whole variable domain SQTIHQWPATLVQPVGSPLSLECTVEGTSNPNLYWYRQAAGRGLQLLFYSVGIGQISSEVPQNLSASRPQDRQFILSSKKLLLSDSGFYLCAWSAGWTRQSNYEQYFGPGTRLTVT.